This T cell receptor (beta chain) came from a study of T cell changes during pregnancy in multiple sclerosis. Per the germline V gene, CDR1 is SGHVS and CDR2 is FNYEAQ. This CDR3 contains 15 residues. V shed 5 bases and J 4 bases; nucleotides not matched to a gene: 9. Using immunoSEQ multiplex PCR, the repertoire was profiled, and TCRdb retains in-frame clones only, with some absent. The top ten clones hold around 0.58% of a sample with some 29,000 clones, approximately 91% of them seen once. The receptor was isolated from a female donor in good health, enrolled as a control in a pregnancy study. This specimen consisted of CD4+ T cells from peripheral blood mononuclear cells, obtained in the first trimester of pregnancy. The chain has TRBV7-6 and TRBJ2-7; 9 bases align to TRBD1. The CDR3 sequence: CASSPTQGARYEQYF. CDR3 DNA sequence: TGTGCCAGCAGCCCCACACAGGGGGCGCGTTACGAGCAGTACTTC.